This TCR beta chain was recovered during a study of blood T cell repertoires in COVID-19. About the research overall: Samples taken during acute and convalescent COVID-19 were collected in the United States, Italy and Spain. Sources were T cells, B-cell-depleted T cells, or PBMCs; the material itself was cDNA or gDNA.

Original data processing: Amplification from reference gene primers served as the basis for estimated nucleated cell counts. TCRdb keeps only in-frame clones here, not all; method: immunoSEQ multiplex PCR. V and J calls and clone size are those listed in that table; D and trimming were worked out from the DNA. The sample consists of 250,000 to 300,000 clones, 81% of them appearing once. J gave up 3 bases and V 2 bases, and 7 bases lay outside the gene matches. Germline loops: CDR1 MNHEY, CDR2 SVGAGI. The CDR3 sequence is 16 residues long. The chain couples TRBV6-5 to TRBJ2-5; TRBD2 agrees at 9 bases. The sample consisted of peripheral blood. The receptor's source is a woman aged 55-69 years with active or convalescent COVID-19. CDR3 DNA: TGTGCCAGCAGTTACGAAGCGGGGGGCTTGGAAGAGACCCAGTACTTC. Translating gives CASSYEAGGLEETQYF.